The sample holds a few counts of the clone carrying this T cell receptor (beta chain). Its antigen is not identified. Using RNA template, CDR3s of TCR alpha and beta were amplified with iRepertoire arm-PCR. One-step reverse transcription and amplification started from around 100-400 ng of tissue mRNA or PBMC total RNA. Via MiXCR, TCRdb re-called the multiplex PCR reads, giving one row per CDR3 protein. Here the sample spans under 150,000 distinct CDR3 sequences, around 42% being singletons. The source of the sample is a study of glioma-infiltrating T cells. Study-wide findings and caveats: Non-neoplastic patients had below-expected tissue-blood divergence, while all gliomas exceeded expectation.

The CDR3 covers 14 residues. Germline lookup yields CDR1 LNHDA and CDR2 SQIVND (reference sequence). Trimming removed 3 bases at V and 6 bases at J, with 14 bases between. The sample comprised glioma tissue, nonneoplastic brain tissue, or PBMCs (not recorded which). The receptor's source is a human donor with low-grade glioma or glioblastoma, undergoing nonglioma brain surgery, or in good health (not recorded which). The chain uses TRBV19 and TRBJ1-1, with TRBD1 as a possible D gene (5 bases). The DNA for the CDR3 is TGTGCCAGTAGTATCTCACAGGAAGTCGCTGAAGCTTTCTTT. Translated: CASSISQEVAEAFF.